This TCR beta chain was captured by sequencing in a study of CD8+CD57+ T cells in acquired aplastic anemia. Points on this clonotype: What it binds is unknown. Since a much larger clone is just one base distant, this may be a read error.

Study-level findings and limits: Patients did not significantly differ from controls in CD8+ Simpson's diversity. In common between the patients and the controls were around 29 CD8+ CDR3 sequences.

Only patients with CD8+CD57+ cell expansion on flow cytometry were chosen for sequencing. Everyone among the patients had severe acquired aplastic anemia. Each patient gave a blood sample that was collected before any therapy had been received. The study profiled TCR beta VDJ and CDR3 using genomic DNA as template. MiXCR was run by TCRdb on the reads, yielding one entry per CDR3 protein. The table shows more than 150,000 distinct CDR3 sequences, with more than 45% occurring only once. The sequenced material came from sorted CD4+, CD8+, or CD8+CD57+ T cells (not recorded which) from PBMCs. The clonotype comes from a human donor with aplastic anemia.

DNA for the CDR3: TGTGCCAGCAGCTTGCTGTGTAAGGATCAGCCCCAGCATTTT. Translating gives CASSLLCKDQPQHF. V gene TRBV5-6 combines with J gene TRBJ1-5, with D hard to call. Germline CDR1 SGHDT, CDR2 YYEEEE. This CDR3 has 14 residues. Trimming stripped 1 base from V and 5 bases from J, with 10 bases between.